Each of the 8 T cell receptor beta chains below was sequenced from the same sample in a study of T cells in Graves' hyperthyroidism and ophthalmopathy. Amplification of TCR beta CDR3 regions used RNA as the template. HTBI primers drove first-round RT-PCR of the TCR CDR3. MiXCR, applied by TCRdb to the multiplex PCR reads, yields one record per CDR3 protein. The sample gives 500,000 to 650,000 distinct CDR3 sequences, approximately 20% of which show up once; about 45% is in the top ten. Sequenced sample: blood. The receptors were gathered from a man aged 40-55 years with Graves' ophthalmopathy.

Ten or more counts support this clonotype. The chain is built from TRBV30 and TRBJ1-2; D is ambiguous. Deletions cut 2 bases from V and 2 bases from J, with 9 bases between. This CDR3 region has 13 residues. Germline CDR1 and CDR2: GTSNPN and SVGIG (reference sequence). The CDR3 DNA reads TGTGCCTGGAGTCCATTGCCAAACTATGGCTACACCTTC. It translates to CAWSPLPNYGYTF.

V usage is TRBV7-2 and J usage is TRBJ2-3; TRBD2 matches 13 bases. Looked up from germline, CDR1 is SGHTA and CDR2 is FQGNSA. This CDR3 is 17 amino acids long. V dropped 5 bases and J dropped 4; count of bases not matched to a gene: 9. The CDR3, as DNA: TGTGCCAGCAGCGCTCCGGGACTAGCGGGGCTGGCAGATACGCAGTATTTT. Amino acid sequence: CASSAPGLAGLADTQYF.

This clonotype was detected only a few times. The chain employs TRBV6-1 and TRBJ2-1, with D maybe TRBD1 (6 bases). From germline, CDR1 is MNHNS and CDR2 SASEGT. Trimming left V 2 bases short and J 5 bases short, with 13 bases between. CDR3 length: 15 amino acids. The CDR3 is CASSEQGWGHNEQFF. In DNA, the CDR3 is TGTGCCAGCAGTGAACAGGGGTGGGGTCACAATGAGCAGTTCTTC.

At least ten counts were recorded for this clonotype. The chain recombines TRBV18 with TRBJ2-3; D may correspond to TRBD1 or TRBD2 (5 bases each). This CDR3 is built from 14 residues. The V end was cut by 2 bases, the J end by 2 bases, with 8 bases between. In germline, CDR1 is KGHSH, CDR2 LQKENI. The CDR3 DNA follows: TGTGCCAGCTCACCAATGGGGACCACAGATACGCAGTATTTT. The encoded protein is CASSPMGTTDTQYF.

The sample holds a few counts of this clonotype. The chain employs TRBV5-1 and TRBJ1-2, with D unresolved. The CDR3 spans 13 residues. CDR1 is SGHRS and CDR2 is YFSETQ in the germline V gene. V lost 1 base and J lost 1, with 5 bases in between. The CDR3 region is CASSLKSNYGYTF. CDR3 sequence (DNA): TGCGCCAGCAGCTTGAAGAGTAACTATGGCTACACCTTC.

About this clonotype: One base away lies a much larger clone, so this may be a sequencing read error. V usage is TRBV6-2 or TRBV6-3 and J usage is TRBJ2-7; the D call may be TRBD1 or TRBD2 (6 bases each). CDR1 and CDR2 from the germline V gene are MNHEY and SVGEGT. This CDR3 is built from 16 residues. CDR3 loop: CASSAPGTRKDYEQHF. The DNA for the CDR3 is TGTGCCAGCAGTGCGCCCGGGACACGGAAGGACTACGAGCAGCACTTC.

A few counts support this clonotype. The chain uses TRBV6-1 and TRBJ2-7; possibly TRBD1 for D (5 bases). CDR1 and CDR2 (germline): MNHNS, SASEGT. Trimming removed 8 bases from V and 3 bases from J, with 14 bases in between. There are 13 residues in the CDR3. The CDR3 DNA reads as TGTGCCAGCTCATCAGGGAAGGGCTACGAGCAGTACTTC. Amino acids: CASSSGKGYEQYF.

This clonotype has ten or more counts. The genes are TRBV7-9 and TRBJ1-1; no definite D call. V was clipped by 3 bases and J by 2 bases, with 10 bases between them. Germline V gene data show CDR1 as SEHNR and CDR2 as FQNEAQ (reference sequence). The CDR3 extends over 14 amino acids. CDR3 coding DNA: TGTGCCAGCAGCTTGTCACAGAGAAACACTGAAGCTTTCTTT. This sequence encodes CASSLSQRNTEAFF. Drawing the rest from reference TRBV7-9 and TRBJ1-1, the complete variable domain is DTGVSQNPRHKITKRGQNVTFRCDPISEHNRLYWYRQTLGQGPEFLTYFQNEAQLEKSRLLSDRFSAERPKGSFSTLEIQRTEQGDSAMYLCASSLSQRNTEAFFGQGTRLTVV.